Detailed here is one T cell receptor (beta chain). What it binds is not known. The treatment was: approximately 18 received Ad26.COV2.S at low or high dose, single or two shots; 5 received placebo; per-sample allocation not given. Each sample was drawn 63 days after the first injection (of vaccine or placebo). Profiling relied on immunoSEQ multiplex PCR, and the TCRdb table lists in-frame clones only, not all of them. The table records some 460,000 clones, 89% of them present only once. CDR1 is MNHEY and CDR2 is SMNVEV in the germline V gene (reference sequence). J gave up 0 bases and V 2 bases, and 1 base lay outside the gene matches. CDR3 size: 14 residues. The sample originates from a study of Ad26.COV2.S vaccination and SARS-CoV-2 variants. Study-wide findings and caveats: Breadth and depth estimates from TCRs may understate total T cell responses.

The receptor was isolated from a person between 18 and 65 years old who received the Ad26.COV2.S COVID-19 vaccine or a placebo. The rearrangement links TRBV27 to TRBJ2-7, with 7 bases that match TRBD2. The source was peripheral blood, collected in a trial of Ad26.COV2.S vaccine versus placebo. Here the CDR3 reads CASSLRGGSYEQYF. CDR3 in DNA: TGTGCCAGCAGTTTACGCGGGGGCTCCTACGAGCAGTACTTC.